The 29 T cell receptor beta chains reported below all come from one sample, sequenced in a study of T-cell reconstitution after alpha-beta-depleted transplantation in children. Library preparation (for TCRbeta) was performed with unique molecular identifiers. In TCRdb, the PCR reads were re-called with MiXCR into one record per CDR3 protein. The sample carries 200,000 to 250,000 distinct CDR3 sequences, about 26% recorded once. The input for sequencing was PBMCs, taken before TCRalphabeta/CD19-depleted stem cell transplant. Receptors originate from a girl aged 2 to 10 with Fanconi anemia, due to receive a stem cell transplant.

The V call is TRBV20-1, the J call TRBJ2-1, with a tentative D call TRBD2 (6 bases). The V end was cut by 0 bases, the J end by 8 bases, with 20 bases between. Per germline, CDR1 DFQATT and CDR2 SNEGSKA (reference sequence). This CDR3 has 16 residues. In DNA, the CDR3 is TGCAGTGCTAGAGAACTAGCCCAGTCCTGGAACGATGAGCAGTTCTTC. Protein: CSARELAQSWNDEQFF.

This clonotype was picked up many times. V and J are TRBV12-3 or TRBV12-4 and TRBJ2-5, with 13 bases matching TRBD2. Losses at the gene ends were 5 bases for V and 5 bases for J; bases not matched to a gene: 11. The CDR3 has 17 residues. As DNA, the CDR3 is TGTGCCAGCAGTGCAACATTACTAGCGGGGGGGCAGGAGACCCAGTACTTC. It translates to CASSATLLAGGQETQYF.

This chain's CDR3 is CASSQDLRDRADGEQFF. The CDR3 DNA follows: TGTGCCAGCAGCCAAGACCTCCGGGACAGGGCGGATGGTGAGCAGTTCTTC. The genes are TRBV3-1 and TRBJ2-1, with 9 bases lining up with TRBD1. CDR1 and CDR2 from the germline V gene are LGHDT and YNNKEL (reference sequence). The CDR3 totals 17 residues. V shed 0 bases, J shed 9 bases, and the junction held 12 bases outside the gene matches.

This chain uses TRBV10-1 with TRBJ2-7, with no clear D. The CDR3 spans 11 residues. Germline V lookup: CDR1 WNHNN, CDR2 SYGVQD (reference sequence). The V gene lost 11 bases and the J gene lost 3 bases, with 11 bases spanning the gap. This CDR3 reads CARLRGYEQYF. The CDR3 coding sequence is TGCGCCCGCTTGCGTGGCTACGAGCAGTACTTC.

This clonotype has ten or more counts. The chain carries TRBV9 and TRBJ2-5; D may correspond to TRBD1 or TRBD2 (5 bases each). Trimming took 0 bases from V and 3 from J, leaving 15 bases between them. The CDR3 runs 16 residues. Germline V gene data show CDR1 as SGDLS and CDR2 as YYNGEE. The DNA of the CDR3 is TGTGCCAGCAGCGTAGCGGGGACCCTCATAGAAGAGACCCAGTACTTC. This gives the protein CASSVAGTLIEETQYF.

This clonotype was counted only a few times. The CDR3 here is CASSEQGAGGANVLTF. The CDR3 bases are TGTGCCAGCAGCGAGCAGGGGGCGGGGGGGGCCAACGTCCTGACTTTC. The chain recombines TRBV9 with TRBJ2-6, with TRBD1 matching over 8 bases. The V gene end was trimmed by 3 bases and the J gene end by 4 bases; junction bases not matched to a gene: 6. CDR1 is SGDLS and CDR2 is YYNGEE in the germline V gene. The CDR3 consists of 16 residues.

This sequence joins TRBV11-3 and TRBJ1-5; D unclear. There are 16 residues in the CDR3. The V end was cut by 7 bases, the J end by 4 bases, with 20 bases between. Germline CDR1 and CDR2: SGHNT and YENEEA. CDR3 sequence reads: CASTKKIGWGNQPQHF. In DNA, the CDR3 is TGTGCCAGCACCAAAAAAATAGGGTGGGGAAATCAGCCCCAGCATTTT.

The table lists this clonotype with many counts. The chain uses TRBV20-1 and TRBJ2-1; D is unresolved. The CDR3 consists of 15 residues. Trimming pared 1 base from V and 2 bases from J, leaving 12 bases between. Germline loops: CDR1 DFQATT, CDR2 SNEGSKA (reference sequence). As DNA, the CDR3 is TGCAGTGCTAGAGTGGGAAGAGGCCCCTACAATGAGCAGTTCTTC. Translation: CSARVGRGPYNEQFF.

There are a few counts of this clonotype. The rearrangement joins TRBV5-4 to TRBJ2-1; 9 nucleotides align to TRBD2. The CDR3 has 16 amino acids. Germline V gives CDR1 SGHNT, CDR2 YYREEE (reference sequence). The V segment lost 0 bases and the J segment 8 bases; nucleotides outside the gene matches: 9. The CDR3 is CASSLAGLAGNDEQFF. In DNA, the CDR3 is TGTGCCAGCAGCTTGGCCGGGCTAGCGGGGAATGATGAGCAGTTCTTC.

The V call is TRBV29-1, the J call TRBJ2-1; no firm D call. Germline-derived CDR1 and CDR2 are SQVTM and ANQGSEA. Trimming took off 5 bases at V and 6 bases at J, with 11 bases between the two ends. The CDR3 length is 12 residues. CDR3 protein: CSVHSWGNEQFF. As DNA, the CDR3 is TGCAGCGTTCACAGTTGGGGCAATGAGCAGTTCTTC.

This clonotype was seen only a few times. The chain is built from TRBV20-1 and TRBJ2-1; weak D call: TRBD2 (5 bases). The CDR3 contains 13 residues. The germline V gene encodes CDR1 DFQATT and CDR2 SNEGSKA (reference sequence). V dropped 7 bases and J dropped 8 bases, with 18 bases sitting between them. The CDR3 loop reads CSVASQYIDEQFF. CDR3 nucleotide sequence: TGCAGTGTAGCTAGCCAATACATCGATGAGCAGTTCTTC.

The chain joins TRBV6-1 to TRBJ1-2; D is ambiguous. Germline loops: CDR1 MNHNS, CDR2 SASEGT. V lost 0 bases and J lost 4, with 9 bases in between. This CDR3 spans 14 amino acids. This CDR3 reads CASSEAPPAYGYTF. DNA of the CDR3: TGTGCCAGCAGTGAAGCTCCCCCTGCCTATGGCTACACCTTC.

This clonotype has ten or more counts. The chain links TRBV12-3 or TRBV12-4 to TRBJ2-7; perhaps TRBD1 as D (6 bases). The length of the CDR3 is 12 residues. V was pared by 8 bases and J by 3 bases, with 11 bases between. CDR3 sequence: CASGAGDYEQYF. The CDR3 DNA follows: TGTGCCAGCGGCGCAGGGGACTACGAGCAGTACTTC.

V and J are TRBV5-1 and TRBJ2-1, with 9 bases identical to TRBD1. V shed 4 bases and J 5 bases; nucleotides not matched to a gene: 4. From germline, CDR1 is SGHRS and CDR2 YFSETQ. There are 14 residues in the CDR3. Here the CDR3 reads CASSVDRGNNEQFF. DNA for the CDR3: TGCGCCAGCAGCGTTGACAGGGGGAACAATGAGCAGTTCTTC.

This clonotype was counted many times. The chain uses TRBV5-6 and TRBJ2-3; no firm D call. This CDR3 has 15 residues. Germline V CDR1 and CDR2: SGHDT, YYEEEE. V lost 4 bases to trimming and J lost 0 bases, with 12 bases between them. As DNA, the CDR3 is TGTGCCAGCAGCCCGAACATCTGGAGCACAGATACGCAGTATTTT. Translating it yields CASSPNIWSTDTQYF.

This chain uses TRBV20-1 with TRBJ2-1; TRBD1 matches at 9 bases. With 5 bases clipped from V and 5 bases from J, the junction kept 7 bases outside the gene matches. The CDR3 contains 14 residues. CDR1 and CDR2 (germline): DFQATT, SNEGSKA (reference sequence). The CDR3 coding sequence is TGCAGTGCTGCCTGGACAGGGGTGAACAATGAGCAGTTCTTC. Amino acids: CSAAWTGVNNEQFF.

This clonotype turned up a few times. The rearrangement joins TRBV6-5 to TRBJ1-2; tentatively, D is TRBD1 (5 bases). CDR3 length: 14 amino acids. CDR1 is MNHEY and CDR2 is SVGAGI in the germline V gene. With 0 bases removed from V and 7 bases from J, the gap between germline ends came to 12 bases. The CDR3 coding sequence is TGTGCCAGCAGTTACTCGCGGGAGGGGACTGGCTACACCTTC. Translating gives CASSYSREGTGYTF.

This sequence joins TRBV29-1 and TRBJ1-3, with D tentatively TRBD1 (5 bases). CDR1 is SQVTM, CDR2 ANQGSEA, per germline. The CDR3 runs to 16 residues. V lost 0 bases and J lost 4, with 16 bases in between. The CDR3 nucleotides read TGCAGCGTTGAAGATAGGGACCGACGGCCCGGAAACACCATATATTTT. It yields the protein CSVEDRDRRPGNTIYF.

This clonotype was detected ten times or more. The chain is built from TRBV12-3 or TRBV12-4 and TRBJ2-3; D uncertain. This CDR3 region has 13 residues. V lost 3 bases to trimming and J lost 4 bases, with 8 bases between them. This CDR3 reads CASSLTHSDTQYF. DNA for the CDR3: TGTGCCAGCAGTTTGACACATTCAGATACGCAGTATTTT.

This clonotype came up a few times. The V call is TRBV15, the J call TRBJ2-3; D uncertain. V dropped 3 bases and J dropped 3 bases, with 7 bases sitting between them. Germline V CDR1 and CDR2: LNHNV, YYDKDF (reference sequence). The CDR3 runs 13 residues. This chain's CDR3 is CATSSSPTDTQYF. The CDR3, as DNA: TGTGCCACCAGCAGTTCACCGACAGATACGCAGTATTTT.

This clonotype was counted ten times or more. The CDR3 here is CSADDDEQFF. The CDR3 DNA reads as TGCAGTGCTGACGATGATGAGCAGTTCTTC. V usage is TRBV20-1 and J usage is TRBJ2-1; D gene unclear. Germline-derived CDR1 and CDR2 are DFQATT and SNEGSKA (reference sequence). V shed 5 bases and J shed 8 bases, with 7 bases lying between them. The CDR3 loop spans 10 amino acids.

CDR3 sequence: CASSRTANTLVGGMGVTDTQYF. CDR3 DNA sequence: TGTGCCAGCAGCCGAACCGCGAACACCCTCGTGGGGGGAATGGGGGTCACAGATACGCAGTATTTT. V usage is TRBV13 and J usage is TRBJ2-3; D perhaps matches TRBD2 (6 bases). With 5 bases removed from V and 2 bases from J, the gap between germline ends came to 35 bases. The CDR3 is made up of 22 amino acids. CDR1 and CDR2 from the germline V gene are PRHDT and FYEKMQ (reference sequence).

The chain is built from TRBV5-1 and TRBJ2-5, with D maybe TRBD1 (6 bases). V was shortened by 1 base and J by 5 bases, with 21 bases between the two germline ends. This CDR3 comprises 17 residues. The germline V gene has CDR1 SGHRS and CDR2 YFSETQ. CDR3 amino acids: CASSLTVIVGARETQYF. In DNA form, the CDR3 reads TGCGCCAGCAGCTTGACGGTCATTGTGGGGGCCCGGGAGACCCAGTACTTC. The full variable domain, in which reference TRBV5-1 and TRBJ2-5 provide the parts outside the CDR3, is KAGVTQTPRYLIKTRGQQVTLSCSPISGHRSVSWYQQTPGQGLQFLFEYFSETQRNKGNFPGRFSGRQFSNSRSEMNVSTLELGDSALYLCASSLTVIVGARETQYFGPGTRLLVL.

This chain uses TRBV7-2 with TRBJ2-2; no reliable D call. V lost 1 base and J lost 1, with 7 bases in between. The CDR3 covers 15 residues. Germline V gene sequence: CDR1 SGHTA, CDR2 FQGNSA. Written as DNA, the CDR3 is TGTGCCAGCAGCTTAGTGGGCGGGAACACCGGGGAGCTGTTTTTT. Protein sequence: CASSLVGGNTGELFF.

This sequence joins TRBV20-1 and TRBJ1-6; no clear D. CDR3 size: 15 residues. Germline CDR1 DFQATT, CDR2 SNEGSKA (reference sequence). The CDR3 DNA follows: TGCAGCGTACCTAGCAGACTCTCCTATAATTCACCCCTCCACTTT. Translation gives CSVPSRLSYNSPLHF.

This clonotype was detected ten times or more. A read error may account for a junction end that differs from germline. The rearrangement joins TRBV7-2 to TRBJ2-7; the D is unclear. The CDR3 loop spans 12 amino acids. Germline-derived CDR1 and CDR2 are SGHTA and FQGNSA. The DNA of the CDR3 is TGTGCCAGCAGTTTAGTAGGCTACGAGCAGTACTTC. Translation: CASSLVGYEQYF.

The chain combines TRBV5-1 with TRBJ1-6; D may be TRBD1 (5 bases). Germline V gene sequence: CDR1 SGHRS, CDR2 YFSETQ. Trimming cost V 0 bases and J 9 bases, with 19 bases left between them. CDR3 size: 17 residues. CDR3 residues: CASSLAITGFRGSPLHF. CDR3 coding DNA: TGCGCCAGCAGCTTGGCCATAACGGGCTTTAGGGGTTCACCCCTCCACTTT.

This clonotype was seen ten or more times. The V gene is TRBV20-1, the J gene TRBJ2-7, with TRBD2 matching 7 bases. CDR1 is DFQATT and CDR2 is SNEGSKA in the germline V gene (reference sequence). CDR3 length equals 15 residues. Losses at the gene ends were 0 bases for V and 5 bases for J; bases not matched to a gene: 10. The CDR3 region is CSARDLAGARNEQYF. CDR3 DNA: TGCAGTGCTAGAGATCTGGCGGGAGCTCGTAACGAGCAGTACTTC.

The chain couples TRBV24-1 to TRBJ2-7; TRBD2 aligns across 13 bases. The CDR3 has 16 residues. V gave up 6 bases and J gave up 3 bases; unmatched junction bases: 7. CDR1 is KGHDR, CDR2 SFDVKD, per germline. The CDR3 coding sequence is TGTGCCACCAGTAACCCGGGACTAGCGGGGCGCTACGAGCAGTACTTC. This encodes CATSNPGLAGRYEQYF.